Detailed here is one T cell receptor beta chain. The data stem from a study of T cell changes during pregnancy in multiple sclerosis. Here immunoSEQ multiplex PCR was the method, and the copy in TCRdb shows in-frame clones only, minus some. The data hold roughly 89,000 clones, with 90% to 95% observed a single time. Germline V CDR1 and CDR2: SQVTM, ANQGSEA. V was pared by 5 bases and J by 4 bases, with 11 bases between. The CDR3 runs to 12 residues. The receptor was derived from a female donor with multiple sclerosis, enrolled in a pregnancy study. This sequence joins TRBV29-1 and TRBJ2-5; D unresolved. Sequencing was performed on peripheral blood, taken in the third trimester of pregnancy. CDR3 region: CSVLLYGETQYF. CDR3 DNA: TGCAGCGTTCTCCTCTACGGAGAGACCCAGTACTTC.